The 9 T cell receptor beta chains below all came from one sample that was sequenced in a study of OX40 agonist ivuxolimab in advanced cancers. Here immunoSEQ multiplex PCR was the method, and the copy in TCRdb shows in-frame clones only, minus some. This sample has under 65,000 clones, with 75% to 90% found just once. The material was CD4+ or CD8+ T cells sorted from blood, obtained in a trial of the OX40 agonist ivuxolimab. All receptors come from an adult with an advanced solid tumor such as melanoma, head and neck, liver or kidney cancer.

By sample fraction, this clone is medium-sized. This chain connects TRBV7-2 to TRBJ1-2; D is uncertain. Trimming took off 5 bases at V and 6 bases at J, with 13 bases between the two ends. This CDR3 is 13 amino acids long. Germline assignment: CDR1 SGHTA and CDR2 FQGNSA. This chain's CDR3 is CASSPYQFHGYTF. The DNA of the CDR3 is TGTGCCAGCAGCCCCTACCAGTTCCATGGCTACACCTTC.

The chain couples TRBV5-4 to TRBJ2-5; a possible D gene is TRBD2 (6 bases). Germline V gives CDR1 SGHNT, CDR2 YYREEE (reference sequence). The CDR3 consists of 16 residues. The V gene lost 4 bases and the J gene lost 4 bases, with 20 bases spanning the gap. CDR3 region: CASSLSGSGIRETQYF. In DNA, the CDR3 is TGTGCCAGCAGCCTTAGCGGCAGTGGAATTAGAGAGACCCAGTACTTC.

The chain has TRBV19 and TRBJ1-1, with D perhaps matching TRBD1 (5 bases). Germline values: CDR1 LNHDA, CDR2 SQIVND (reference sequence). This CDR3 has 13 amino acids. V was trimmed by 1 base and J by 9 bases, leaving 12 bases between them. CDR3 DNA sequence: TGTGCCAGTAGTATAGGACAGATCTCGAAAGCTTTCTTT. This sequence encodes CASSIGQISKAFF.

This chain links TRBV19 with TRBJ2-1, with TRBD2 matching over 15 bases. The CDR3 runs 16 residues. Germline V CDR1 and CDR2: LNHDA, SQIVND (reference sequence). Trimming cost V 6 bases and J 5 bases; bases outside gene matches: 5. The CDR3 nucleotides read TGTGCCAGTAGCCGTGGGACTAGCGGGAGGAACAATGAGCAGTTCTTC. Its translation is CASSRGTSGRNNEQFF.

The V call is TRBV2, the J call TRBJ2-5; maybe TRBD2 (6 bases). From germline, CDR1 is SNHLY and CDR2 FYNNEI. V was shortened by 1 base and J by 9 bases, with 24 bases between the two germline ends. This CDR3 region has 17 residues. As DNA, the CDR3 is TGTGCCAGCAGTGAAGTGGGTAGCTCGACCCGCGGGGTGGCCCAGTACTTC. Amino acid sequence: CASSEVGSSTRGVAQYF.

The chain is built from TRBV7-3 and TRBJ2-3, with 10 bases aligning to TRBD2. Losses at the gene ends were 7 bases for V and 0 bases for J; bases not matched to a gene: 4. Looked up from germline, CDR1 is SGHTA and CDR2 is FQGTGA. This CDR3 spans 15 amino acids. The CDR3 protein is CASKLAGSSTDTQYF. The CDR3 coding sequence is TGTGCCAGCAAACTAGCGGGAAGTAGCACAGATACGCAGTATTTT.

The CDR3, as DNA: TGTGCCAGCAGTGTAACAGGGGTTGGGGCCAACGTCCTGACTTTC. This codes for CASSVTGVGANVLTF. This rearrangement joins TRBV28 to TRBJ2-6; 7 positions agree with TRBD1. The CDR3 loop spans 15 amino acids. V dropped 5 bases and J dropped 3; count of bases not matched to a gene: 4. CDR1 is MDHEN, CDR2 SYDVKM, per germline.

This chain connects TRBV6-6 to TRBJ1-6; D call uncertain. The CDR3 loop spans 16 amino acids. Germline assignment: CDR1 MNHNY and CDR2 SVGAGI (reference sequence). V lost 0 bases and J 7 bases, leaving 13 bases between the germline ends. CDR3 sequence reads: CASSYSSGYENSPLHF. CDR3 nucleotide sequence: TGTGCCAGCAGTTACTCGAGCGGGTATGAAAATTCACCCCTCCACTTT.

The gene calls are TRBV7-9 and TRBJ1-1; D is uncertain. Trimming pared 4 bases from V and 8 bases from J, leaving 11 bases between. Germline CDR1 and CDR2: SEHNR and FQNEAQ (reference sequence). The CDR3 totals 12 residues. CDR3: CASSWVVGEAFF. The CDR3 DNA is TGTGCCAGCAGCTGGGTGGTGGGGGAAGCTTTCTTT. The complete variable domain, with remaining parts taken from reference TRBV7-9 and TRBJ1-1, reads DTGVSQNPRHKITKRGQNVTFRCDPISEHNRLYWYRQTLGQGPEFLTYFQNEAQLEKSRLLSDRFSAERPKGSFSTLEIQRTEQGDSAMYLCASSWVVGEAFFGQGTRLTVV.